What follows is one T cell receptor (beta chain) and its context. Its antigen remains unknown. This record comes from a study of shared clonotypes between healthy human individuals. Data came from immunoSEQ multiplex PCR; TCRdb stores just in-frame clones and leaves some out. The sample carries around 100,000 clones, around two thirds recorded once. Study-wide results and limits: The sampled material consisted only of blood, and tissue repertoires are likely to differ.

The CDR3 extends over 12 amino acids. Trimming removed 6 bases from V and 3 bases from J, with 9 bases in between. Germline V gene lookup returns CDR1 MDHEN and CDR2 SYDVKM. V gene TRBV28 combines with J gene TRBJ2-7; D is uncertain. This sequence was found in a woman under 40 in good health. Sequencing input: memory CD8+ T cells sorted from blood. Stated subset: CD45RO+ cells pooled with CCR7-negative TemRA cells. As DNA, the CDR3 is TGTGCCAGCAGCTCTTCCCACTACGAGCAGTACTTC. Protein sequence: CASSSSHYEQYF.